This T cell receptor (beta chain) was recorded in a study of response to subunit inactivated influenza vaccine. This CDR3 has 13 amino acids. V shed 4 bases and J shed 6 bases, with 13 bases lying between them. Per the germline V gene, CDR1 is LGHDT and CDR2 is YNNKEL (reference sequence). TCRdb redid the calling of the RT-PCR reads with MiXCR, one entry per CDR3 protein. The table records around 650,000 distinct CDR3 sequences, about 15% of them present only once. This receptor was identified in a man between 50 and 59 years old who received an inactivated influenza vaccine. V and J are TRBV3-1 and TRBJ2-7; D is undetermined. Sequenced material: PBMCs from blood, taken about 12 days after vaccination. The DNA for the CDR3 is TGTGCCAGCAGCCCGTACAGTGGATCCGAGCAGTACTTC. Protein sequence: CASSPYSGSEQYF.